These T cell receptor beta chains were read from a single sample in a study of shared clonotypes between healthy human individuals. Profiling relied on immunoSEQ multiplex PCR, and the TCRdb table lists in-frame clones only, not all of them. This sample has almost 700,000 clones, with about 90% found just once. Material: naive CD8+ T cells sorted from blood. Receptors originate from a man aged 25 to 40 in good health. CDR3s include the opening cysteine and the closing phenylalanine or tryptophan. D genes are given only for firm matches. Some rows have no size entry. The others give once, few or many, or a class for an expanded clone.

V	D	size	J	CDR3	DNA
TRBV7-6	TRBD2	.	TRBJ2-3	CASSAGLAGDDTQYF	TGTGCCAGCAGCGCCGGGCTAGCGGGAGATGATACGCAGTATTTT
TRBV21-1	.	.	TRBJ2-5	CASSKMVVGFRQETQYF	TGTGCCAGCAGCAAAATGGTGGTGGGGTTTCGCCAAGAGACCCAGTACTTC
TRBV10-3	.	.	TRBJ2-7	CAISESSTGFYDEQYF	TGTGCCATCAGTGAGTCCTCTACAGGGTTTTATGACGAGCAGTACTTC
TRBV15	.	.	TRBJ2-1	CATSEEYEQFF	TGTGCCACCAGCGAAGAGTATGAGCAGTTCTTC
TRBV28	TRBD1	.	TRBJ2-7	CASSLSPGGSGYF	TGTGCCAGCAGTCTGTCTCCAGGGGGCAGTGGGTACTTC
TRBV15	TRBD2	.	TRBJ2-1	CATSRSSRTSGKAYWFF	TGTGCCACCAGCAGATCGAGTCGTACTAGCGGGAAAGCGTACTGGTTCTTC
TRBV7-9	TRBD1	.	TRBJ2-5	CASSPTGRETQYF	TGTGCCAGCAGCCCGACAGGGAGAGAGACCCAGTACTTC
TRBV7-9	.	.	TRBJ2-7	CASSLEDTLRQYF	TGTGCCAGCAGCTTAGAAGACACCCTACGGCAGTACTTC
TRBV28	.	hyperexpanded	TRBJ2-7	CASSFVSYEQYF	TGTGCCAGCAGTTTCGTCTCCTACGAGCAGTACTTC
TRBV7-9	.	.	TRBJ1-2	CASSLVRDNYGYTF	TGTGCCAGCAGCTTAGTTAGGGATAACTATGGCTACACCTTC
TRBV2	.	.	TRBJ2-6	CASRLVRGRGANVLTF	TGTGCCAGCAGGCTCGTCAGGGGTCGAGGGGCCAACGTCCTGACTTTC
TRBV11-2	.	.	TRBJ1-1	CASSLTPNGQAFF	TGTGCCAGCAGCTTAACCCCGAATGGGCAAGCTTTCTTT
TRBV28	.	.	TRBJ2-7	CASSPLKGYEQYF	TGTGCCAGCAGTCCACTGAAGGGGTACGAGCAGTACTTC
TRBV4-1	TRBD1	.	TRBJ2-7	CASSQDTLDRGGEQYF	TGCGCCAGCAGCCAAGATACACTTGACAGGGGGGGTGAGCAGTACTTC
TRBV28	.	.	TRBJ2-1	CASSLMSSGRAQGYNEQFF	TGTGCCAGCAGTTTAATGAGCTCTGGGCGCGCACAGGGCTACAATGAGCAGTTCTTC
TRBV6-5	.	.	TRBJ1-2	CGQRGPNGYTF	TGTGGACAACGGGGGCCGAATGGCTACACCTTC
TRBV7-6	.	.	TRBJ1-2	CASSLKEAGTYGYTF	TGTGCCAGCAGTCTTAAGGAGGCAGGGACCTATGGCTACACCTTC
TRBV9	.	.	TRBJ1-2	CASSLEGAQGGYTF	TGTGCCAGCAGCCTCGAAGGGGCTCAGGGTGGCTACACCTTC
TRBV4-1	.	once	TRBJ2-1	CASSQDREGLNEQFF	TGCGCCAGCAGCCAAGACCGCGAGGGTCTCAATGAGCAGTTCTTC
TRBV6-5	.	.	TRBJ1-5	CASSGDSSRWPQHF	TGTGCCAGCAGCGGAGACTCCTCAAGGTGGCCCCAGCATTTT
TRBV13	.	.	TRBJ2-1	CASSYDNYNEQFF	TGTGCCAGCAGCTACGATAACTACAATGAGCAGTTCTTC
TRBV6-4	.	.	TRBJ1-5	CASSVDRNQPQHF	TGTGCCAGCAGTGTAGACAGGAATCAGCCCCAGCATTTT
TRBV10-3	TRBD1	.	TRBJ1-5	CAISESRQGGDQPQHF	TGTGCCATCAGTGAGTCGAGACAGGGGGGGGATCAGCCCCAGCATTTT
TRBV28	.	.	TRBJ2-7	CASSFRSETAYYEQYF	TGTGCCAGCAGTTTTAGATCCGAGACAGCCTACTACGAGCAGTACTTC
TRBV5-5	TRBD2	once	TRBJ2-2	CASSLRAGGGTGELFF	TGTGCCAGCAGCCTCCGGGCGGGAGGGGGCACCGGGGAGCTGTTTTTT
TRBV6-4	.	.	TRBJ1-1	CASSDNPPRPNTEAFF	TGTGCCAGCAGTGACAATCCCCCCAGACCGAACACTGAAGCTTTCTTT
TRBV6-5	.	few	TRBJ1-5	CASSLNQAQPQHF	TGTGCCAGCAGCCTCAACCAGGCTCAGCCCCAGCATTTT
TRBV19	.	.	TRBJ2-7	CASSIGGVHEQYF	TGTGCCAGTAGTATAGGCGGGGTCCACGAGCAGTACTTC
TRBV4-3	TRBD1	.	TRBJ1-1	CASSQDGGTGETEAFF	TGCGCCAGCAGCCAAGATGGGGGGACAGGGGAAACTGAAGCTTTCTTT
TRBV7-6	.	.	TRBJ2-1	CASSLGRGSPYNEQFF	TGTGCCAGCAGCTTAGGTCGGGGGTCCCCCTACAATGAGCAGTTCTTC
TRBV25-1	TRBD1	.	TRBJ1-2	CASSPYLTGEGYTF	TGTGCCAGCAGTCCCTACCTGACAGGGGAAGGCTACACCTTC
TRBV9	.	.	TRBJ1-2	CASSTTGRGYGYTF	TGTGCCAGCAGCACTACAGGGAGGGGCTATGGCTACACCTTC
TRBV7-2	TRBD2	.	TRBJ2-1	CASSWVTSGYNEQFF	TGTGCCAGCAGCTGGGTGACTAGCGGCTACAATGAGCAGTTCTTC
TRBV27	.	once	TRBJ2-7	CASSSRPKGYEQYF	TGTGCCAGCAGTTCCCGCCCAAAAGGATACGAGCAGTACTTC
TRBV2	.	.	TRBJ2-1	CASSEALNEQFF	TGTGCCAGCAGTGAAGCTTTGAATGAGCAGTTCTTC
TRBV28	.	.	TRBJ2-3	CASQRWTMSTDTQYF	TGTGCCAGCCAAAGGTGGACCATGAGCACAGATACGCAGTATTTT
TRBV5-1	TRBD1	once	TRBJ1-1	CASSQDRDRLDTEAFF	TGCGCCAGCAGCCAGGACAGGGATCGGTTGGACACTGAAGCTTTCTTT
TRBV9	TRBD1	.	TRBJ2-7	CASSVEGQGADEQYF	TGTGCCAGCAGCGTAGAGGGACAGGGAGCCGACGAGCAGTACTTC
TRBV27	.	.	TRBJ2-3	CASLGTDTQYF	TGTGCCAGTTTAGGAACAGATACGCAGTATTTT